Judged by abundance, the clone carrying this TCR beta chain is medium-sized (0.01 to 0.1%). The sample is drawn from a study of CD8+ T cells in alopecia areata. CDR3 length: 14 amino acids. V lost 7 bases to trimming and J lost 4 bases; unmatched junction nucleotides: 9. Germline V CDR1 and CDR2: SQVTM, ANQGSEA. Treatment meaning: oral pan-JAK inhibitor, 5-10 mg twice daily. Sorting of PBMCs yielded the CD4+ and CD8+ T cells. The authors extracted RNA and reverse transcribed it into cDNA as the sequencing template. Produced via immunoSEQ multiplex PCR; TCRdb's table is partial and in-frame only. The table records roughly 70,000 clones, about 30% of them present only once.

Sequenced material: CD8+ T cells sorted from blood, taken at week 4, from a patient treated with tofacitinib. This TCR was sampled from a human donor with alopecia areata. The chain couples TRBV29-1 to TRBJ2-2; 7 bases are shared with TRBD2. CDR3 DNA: TGCAGCGCCTGGGAGGGGTATAGCACCGGGGAGCTGTTTTTT. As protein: CSAWEGYSTGELFF.